One sample yielded the 31 T cell receptor beta chains listed below, sequenced in a study of shared clonotypes between healthy human individuals. Repertoires were generated with immunoSEQ multiplex PCR, while TCRdb's copy carries only in-frame clones and drops some. The data show about 1.5 million clones, roughly 98% seen once. Sequencing was done on a sample of naive CD4+ T cells sorted from blood. Subset given: CD45RA+ positively selected. The receptors were gathered from a man aged 25-45 years in good health.

The chain uses TRBV7-9 and TRBJ1-1; a possible D gene is TRBD1 (5 bases). The germline V gene has CDR1 SEHNR and CDR2 FQNEAQ (reference sequence). V shed 6 bases and J shed 0 bases, with 17 bases lying between them. The CDR3 has 16 amino acids. The CDR3 protein is CASRKVGTSMNTEAFF. CDR3 nucleotides: TGTGCCAGCAGGAAGGTAGGGACGTCGATGAACACTGAAGCTTTCTTT.

The V call is TRBV28, the J call TRBJ2-3, with TRBD1 identical over 8 bases. Trimming cost V 1 base and J 4 bases; bases outside gene matches: 10. The length of the CDR3 is 17 residues. Germline lookup yields CDR1 MDHEN and CDR2 SYDVKM. The CDR3: CASSLLPGQDRADTQYF. DNA of the CDR3: TGTGCCAGCAGTTTATTACCGGGACAGGACAGGGCAGATACGCAGTATTTT.

This chain uses TRBV7-9 with TRBJ2-1; the match to TRBD2 covers 8 bases. The ends lost 5 bases at V and 9 bases at J; junction bases unmatched: 12. The germline gives CDR1 SEHNR, CDR2 FQNEAQ (reference sequence). CDR3 length: 15 amino acids. CDR3: CASSKLAEGLREQFF. In DNA form, the CDR3 reads TGTGCCAGCAGCAAACTAGCGGAGGGCTTACGTGAGCAGTTCTTC.

The V gene is TRBV5-1, the J gene TRBJ2-7, with TRBD2 matching over 9 bases. V lost 5 bases and J lost 3; bases outside the gene matches: 6. Germline lookup yields CDR1 SGHRS and CDR2 YFSETQ. This CDR3 has 14 amino acids. The CDR3 loop reads CASRREGDHYEQYF. The DNA for the CDR3 is TGCGCCAGCAGGCGGGAGGGGGATCACTACGAGCAGTACTTC.

This clone showed up just once. This sample also contains other DNA sequences that code for the same CDR3. The rearrangement links TRBV5-1 to TRBJ2-7; D gene ambiguous. Trimming took 0 bases from V and 3 from J, leaving 7 bases between them. CDR1 and CDR2 (germline): SGHRS, YFSETQ. The CDR3 extends over 13 amino acids. CDR3 DNA sequence: TGCGCCAGCAGCTTGGGCCAGAACTACGAGCAGTACTTC. Translating it yields CASSLGQNYEQYF.

Note on this clone: Within the sample, other DNA sequences also encode this same CDR3. This chain connects TRBV28 to TRBJ2-3; D is unclear. Germline CDR1 reads MDHEN; CDR2 reads SYDVKM. The germline V and J ends were trimmed by 4 bases and 5 bases, with 4 bases remaining between them. The CDR3 contains 11 residues. The CDR3 here is CASSSGDTQYF. The DNA of the CDR3 is TGTGCCAGCAGTTCCGGAGATACGCAGTATTTT.

This sequence joins TRBV27 and TRBJ2-1; TRBD1 agrees at 7 bases. Germline trimming cut 2 bases from V and 3 bases from J; bases unmatched to any gene: 4. Germline lookup yields CDR1 MNHEY and CDR2 SMNVEV (reference sequence). This CDR3 contains 15 residues. CDR3 in amino acids: CASSLRDSNYNEQFF. The CDR3 DNA reads TGTGCCAGCAGTTTAAGGGACAGCAACTACAATGAGCAGTTCTTC.

V gene TRBV6-5 combines with J gene TRBJ1-4, with D possibly matching TRBD1 (6 bases). The CDR3 sequence is 15 residues long. V was cut by 2 bases and J by 8 bases, with 15 bases left in between. Looked up from germline, CDR1 is MNHEY and CDR2 is SVGAGI. CDR3 sequence reads: CASSYGGAAVEKLFF. The CDR3 DNA reads as TGTGCCAGCAGTTACGGGGGGGCCGCAGTGGAAAAACTGTTTTTT.

Turning to this clone: The same CDR3 also results from other DNA sequences found in this sample. This chain links TRBV19 with TRBJ2-1, with D unresolved. CDR3 length equals 11 residues. Trimming pared 5 bases from V and 7 bases from J, leaving 6 bases between. Germline V gives CDR1 LNHDA, CDR2 SQIVND (reference sequence). The CDR3 coding sequence is TGTGCCAGTAGTCGGACGAATGAGCAGTTCTTC. This gives the protein CASSRTNEQFF.

The chain combines TRBV9 with TRBJ2-5, with TRBD2 matching over 11 bases. The CDR3 length is 15 residues. Germline V CDR1 and CDR2: SGDLS, YYNGEE. V gave up 3 bases and J gave up 5 bases; unmatched junction bases: 6. CDR3 bases: TGTGCCAGCAGCGCGACACTAGCGGGAGTGGAGACCCAGTACTTC. This translates into CASSATLAGVETQYF.

This clone occurred once. The chain has TRBV5-4 and TRBJ1-1; D is uncertain. CDR3 length equals 13 residues. V lost 3 bases, J lost 8 bases, and 14 bases lay in between. Per the germline V gene, CDR1 is SGHNT and CDR2 is YYREEE (reference sequence). The CDR3 DNA reads as TGTGCCAGCAGCTCACCACAGAGTAGAGAAGCTTTCTTT. Its protein product is CASSSPQSREAFF.

The chain combines TRBV4-3 with TRBJ2-7; D is ambiguous. Per germline, CDR1 LGHNA and CDR2 YSLEER. V was clipped by 0 bases and J by 4 bases, with 16 bases between them. The CDR3 runs to 16 residues. The CDR3 reads CASSQDLTGAQYEQYF. CDR3 nucleotide sequence: TGCGCCAGCAGCCAAGATCTCACTGGCGCGCAATACGAGCAGTACTTC.

The rearrangement joins TRBV19 to TRBJ2-1; the match to TRBD1 covers 7 bases. From germline, CDR1 is LNHDA and CDR2 SQIVND (reference sequence). CDR3 length equals 14 residues. V was clipped by 5 bases and J by 8 bases; unmatched bases: 9. CDR3 coding DNA: TGTGCCAGTAGTTCCGGACAGGTCCGCGATGAGCAGTTCTTC. Translation: CASSSGQVRDEQFF.

CDR3 nucleotides: TGTGCCAGTAGTATGGGGAGGAGCGGGAGTCGAACGGGGGAGCAGTACTTC. It yields the protein CASSMGRSGSRTGEQYF. This chain uses TRBV19 with TRBJ2-7, with 8 bases matching TRBD2. J was trimmed by 7 bases and V by 3 bases; bases with no gene match: 17. The length of the CDR3 is 17 residues. Germline assignment: CDR1 LNHDA and CDR2 SQIVND (reference sequence). The whole variable domain, remainder taken from reference TRBV19 and TRBJ2-7, is DGGITQSPKYLFRKEGQNVTLSCEQNLNHDAMYWYRQDPGQGLRLIYYSQIVNDFQKGDIAEGYSVSREKKESFPLTVTSAQKNPTAFYLCASSMGRSGSRTGEQYFGPGTRLTVT.

The gene calls are TRBV2 and TRBJ2-2, with no clear D. From germline, CDR1 is SNHLY and CDR2 FYNNEI. The CDR3 runs 12 residues. Trimming shortened V by 6 bases and J by 1 base, and 3 bases separated the two germline ends. CDR3 amino acids: CASRENTGELFF. The DNA of the CDR3 is TGTGCCAGCAGAGAGAACACCGGGGAGCTGTTTTTT.

The J gene is TRBJ2-6, the V gene TRBV28; TRBD2 aligns across 10 bases. With 7 bases clipped from V and 0 bases from J, the junction kept 12 bases outside the gene matches. Germline CDR1 MDHEN, CDR2 SYDVKM. The CDR3 has 19 amino acids. For the CDR3, the DNA is TGTGCCAGCATTAAGGTAACGGGGACTAGCGCCTCTGGGGCCAACGTCCTGACTTTC. As protein: CASIKVTGTSASGANVLTF.

The chain has TRBV15 and TRBJ2-3; perhaps TRBD2 as D (6 bases). V was cut by 8 bases and J by 3 bases, with 15 bases left in between. Germline V gives CDR1 LNHNV, CDR2 YYDKDF (reference sequence). CDR3 length: 14 amino acids. The CDR3 DNA reads TGTGCCACCGGTGAGGGAGGATTTACAGATACGCAGTATTTT. Translated: CATGEGGFTDTQYF. The full variable domain, completed using reference TRBV15 and TRBJ2-3, is DAMVIQNPRYQVTQFGKPVTLSCSQTLNHNVMYWYQQKSSQAPKLLFHYYDKDFNNEADTPDNFQSRRPNTSFCFLDIRSPGLGDTAMYLCATGEGGFTDTQYFGPGTRLTVL.

The rearrangement uses TRBV5-4 and TRBJ2-6; no reliable D call. V was cut by 3 bases and J by 0 bases, with 7 bases left in between. This CDR3 is 15 amino acids long. Germline loops: CDR1 SGHNT, CDR2 YYREEE (reference sequence). As DNA, the CDR3 is TGTGCCAGCAGCTCGGGCCACTCTGGGGCCAACGTCCTGACTTTC. This gives the protein CASSSGHSGANVLTF.

The rearrangement links TRBV5-4 to TRBJ2-5; D uncertain. The CDR3 length is 14 residues. The V gene lost 4 bases and the J gene lost 4 bases, with 14 bases spanning the gap. The germline gives CDR1 SGHNT, CDR2 YYREEE (reference sequence). The CDR3: CASSQGSSGETQYF. The CDR3 DNA sequence: TGTGCCAGCAGCCAAGGTTCCTCAGGAGAGACCCAGTACTTC.

Note on this clone: Distinct nucleotide sequences in the sample also encode this CDR3. The chain couples TRBV7-9 to TRBJ1-5, with TRBD1 matching over 8 bases. In germline, CDR1 is SEHNR, CDR2 FQNEAQ (reference sequence). The CDR3 runs 14 residues. V shed 5 bases, J shed 3 bases, and the junction held 3 bases outside the gene matches. The CDR3 reads CASSPDRVNQPQHF. CDR3 coding DNA: TGTGCCAGCAGCCCGGACAGGGTCAATCAGCCCCAGCATTTT. The variable domain in full, completed from reference TRBV7-9 and TRBJ1-5, reads DTGVSQNPRHKITKRGQNVTFRCDPISEHNRLYWYRQTLGQGPEFLTYFQNEAQLEKSRLLSDRFSAERPKGSFSTLEIQRTEQGDSAMYLCASSPDRVNQPQHFGDGTRLSIL.

The chain has TRBV7-2 and TRBJ2-1; 7 bases line up with TRBD2. CDR1 and CDR2 from the germline V gene are SGHTA and FQGNSA. The CDR3 spans 15 residues. The J segment lost 4 bases and the V segment lost 2 bases, leaving 5 bases of the junction unmatched. CDR3 region: CASSLRPSGYNEQFF. The CDR3, as DNA: TGTGCCAGCAGCTTAAGGCCTAGCGGTTACAATGAGCAGTTCTTC.

This chain uses TRBV15 with TRBJ2-3; D uncertain. Germline-derived CDR1 and CDR2 are LNHNV and YYDKDF (reference sequence). CDR3 length equals 16 residues. Trimming took 0 bases from V and 2 from J, leaving 12 bases between them. CDR3 DNA: TGTGCCACCAGCAGAGATTCAATTAAGGCCACAGATACGCAGTATTTT. Protein product: CATSRDSIKATDTQYF.

This sequence joins TRBV7-8 and TRBJ2-1, with D tentatively TRBD2 (6 bases). This CDR3 has 15 residues. V lost 4 bases and J lost 2, with 12 bases in between. CDR1 is SGHVS and CDR2 is FQNEAQ in the germline V gene. CDR3 protein: CASSSGGAAYNEQFF. The CDR3 nucleotides are TGTGCCAGCAGCTCCGGCGGGGCCGCCTACAATGAGCAGTTCTTC.

The rearrangement joins TRBV5-4 to TRBJ2-7, with a tentative D call TRBD2 (5 bases). V was shortened by 2 bases and J by 4 bases, with 10 bases between the two germline ends. The length of the CDR3 is 13 residues. CDR1 is SGHNT, CDR2 YYREEE, per germline (reference sequence). CDR3 loop: CASSFSTGYEQYF. In DNA, the CDR3 is TGTGCCAGCAGCTTCTCGACGGGGTACGAGCAGTACTTC.

The V and J genes are TRBV14 and TRBJ2-1; tentatively, D is TRBD2 (5 bases). Trimming removed 4 bases at V and 6 bases at J, with 16 bases between. The CDR3 is 15 residues long. Germline V lookup: CDR1 SGHDN, CDR2 FVKESK. In DNA form, the CDR3 reads TGTGCCAGCAGCCCCCTTGTCCAACTAGTCAATGAGCAGTTCTTC. Translating it yields CASSPLVQLVNEQFF.

In this sample, this clone turned up once. Other nucleotide sequences from this sample produce the same CDR3. The rearrangement joins TRBV18 to TRBJ1-1; TRBD1 matches at 7 bases. V lost 4 bases to trimming and J lost 0 bases; unmatched junction nucleotides: 2. The germline V gene has CDR1 KGHSH and CDR2 LQKENI. The CDR3 loop spans 14 amino acids. The DNA of the CDR3 is TGTGCCAGCTCACAAACAGGGGTGAACACTGAAGCTTTCTTT. Translated, it gives CASSQTGVNTEAFF.

The chain has TRBV2 and TRBJ2-3, with a possible D match to TRBD2 (5 bases). Trimming pared 4 bases from V and 0 bases from J, leaving 11 bases between. The CDR3 sequence is 15 residues long. CDR1 is SNHLY and CDR2 is FYNNEI in the germline V gene. CDR3 protein: CASSVEGTSTDTQYF. As DNA, the CDR3 is TGTGCCAGCAGTGTCGAGGGTACTAGCACAGATACGCAGTATTTT.

This sequence joins TRBV28 and TRBJ2-7, with D perhaps matching TRBD1 (6 bases). Trimming stripped 5 bases from V and 4 bases from J, with 12 bases between. CDR1 is MDHEN, CDR2 SYDVKM, per germline. The CDR3 runs to 13 residues. The CDR3 DNA reads TGTGCCAGCAGTGTCGGGACACTGTACGAGCAGTACTTC. As protein: CASSVGTLYEQYF.

This chain uses TRBV6-6 with TRBJ1-1; D call uncertain. CDR3 length: 12 residues. Trimming left V 4 bases short and J 8 bases short, with 11 bases between. Per germline, CDR1 MNHNY and CDR2 SVGAGI (reference sequence). The CDR3 protein is CASSSRRWEAFF. The CDR3 DNA reads as TGTGCCAGCAGTTCCCGCCGCTGGGAAGCTTTCTTT.

The V and J genes are TRBV19 and TRBJ1-5; D is unclear. Trimming shortened V by 4 bases and J by 0 bases, and 10 bases separated the two germline ends. The germline CDR1 and CDR2 sequences are LNHDA and SQIVND (reference sequence). The CDR3 sequence is 15 residues long. CDR3 amino acids: CASSRALYSNQPQHF. The CDR3 coding sequence is TGTGCCAGTAGTAGGGCCCTCTATAGCAATCAGCCCCAGCATTTT. Filled out from reference TRBV19 and TRBJ1-5, the complete variable domain reads DGGITQSPKYLFRKEGQNVTLSCEQNLNHDAMYWYRQDPGQGLRLIYYSQIVNDFQKGDIAEGYSVSREKKESFPLTVTSAQKNPTAFYLCASSRALYSNQPQHFGDGTRLSIL.

The chain uses TRBV13 and TRBJ2-1; D is possibly TRBD2 (5 bases). The CDR3 is 15 amino acids. V lost 5 bases, J lost 5 bases, and 16 bases lay in between. Germline-derived CDR1 and CDR2 are PRHDT and FYEKMQ (reference sequence). The CDR3 spells CASSQRRGQHNEQFF. In DNA, the CDR3 is TGTGCCAGCAGCCAGCGACGAGGGCAGCACAATGAGCAGTTCTTC. Full variable domain (remainder filled in from reference TRBV13 and TRBJ2-1): AAGVIQSPRHLIKEKRETATLKCYPIPRHDTVYWYQQGPGQDPQFLISFYEKMQSDKGSIPDRFSAQQFSDYHSELNMSSLELGDSALYFCASSQRRGQHNEQFFGPGTRLTVL.